This entry lists 20 T cell receptor beta chains sequenced from one sample in a study of blood T cell repertoires in COVID-19. Sequencing was performed with immunoSEQ multiplex PCR; in TCRdb, only in-frame clones are kept and a portion is missing. The sample yields tens of thousands of clones, 80% to 90% seen once. Material for sequencing was PBMCs or T cells enriched from blood (not recorded which). All receptors come from a middle-aged woman with acute COVID-19.

The chain uses TRBV6-5 and TRBJ2-2; tentative D call: TRBD2 (6 bases). The ends were cut back, 11 bases at V and 6 bases at J, with 10 bases in the middle. Germline loops: CDR1 MNHEY, CDR2 SVGAGI. CDR3 length: 11 residues. DNA of the CDR3: TGTGCCTATGGGGAGGCCGGGGAGCTGTTTTTT. This codes for CAYGEAGELFF.

V gene TRBV4-2 combines with J gene TRBJ2-5; TRBD2 agrees at 9 bases. The CDR3 loop spans 16 amino acids. J lost 5 bases, V lost 3 bases, and 10 bases had no gene match. From germline, CDR1 is LGHNA and CDR2 YNFKEQ. The CDR3 region is CASSQGGLARAETQYF. The CDR3 DNA is TGTGCCAGCAGCCAGGGTGGACTAGCGAGGGCGGAGACCCAGTACTTC.

The gene calls are TRBV15 and TRBJ1-2; D is possibly TRBD1 (6 bases). With 5 bases removed from V and 4 bases from J, the gap between germline ends came to 14 bases. The length of the CDR3 is 14 residues. Germline lookup yields CDR1 LNHNV and CDR2 YYDKDF (reference sequence). This chain's CDR3 is CATSSGELGYGYTF. CDR3 bases: TGTGCCACCAGCTCAGGGGAACTAGGCTATGGCTACACCTTC.

V usage is TRBV19 and J usage is TRBJ1-6, with 7 positions matching TRBD1. The CDR3 loop spans 15 amino acids. CDR1 and CDR2 from the germline V gene are LNHDA and SQIVND (reference sequence). The V and J ends lost 4 bases and 8 bases, in that order; junction bases with no gene match: 8. CDR3 sequence (DNA): TGTGCCAGTAGTACCGGACAGGCCCGGGATTCACCCCTCCACTTT. Amino acid sequence: CASSTGQARDSPLHF.

This clone occurred a few times. The chain employs TRBV5-1 and TRBJ2-3; 9 bases line up with TRBD1. The ends lost 2 bases at V and 6 bases at J; junction bases unmatched: 4. The CDR3 is made up of 14 amino acids. From germline, CDR1 is SGHRS and CDR2 YFSETQ. CDR3 amino acids: CASSFRDRVDTQYF. DNA for the CDR3: TGCGCCAGCAGCTTTCGGGACAGGGTTGATACGCAGTATTTT.

This rearrangement joins TRBV7-9 to TRBJ2-3, with 8 bases that match TRBD1. The germline V gene has CDR1 SEHNR and CDR2 FQNEAQ (reference sequence). The CDR3 has 13 amino acids. V shed 4 bases, J shed 3 bases, and the junction held 0 bases outside the gene matches. As DNA, the CDR3 is TGTGCCAGCAGCTGGGACAGGACAGATACGCAGTATTTT. Protein sequence: CASSWDRTDTQYF.

This clone was recorded only once. V usage is TRBV2 and J usage is TRBJ1-2, with a possible D match to TRBD1 (5 bases). Trimming removed 6 bases from V and 7 bases from J, with 9 bases in between. The germline gives CDR1 SNHLY, CDR2 FYNNEI. The CDR3 spans 11 residues. CDR3 coding DNA: TGTGCCAGCAGGCAGGGTTTTGGCTACACCTTC. Translating gives CASRQGFGYTF.

This sequence joins TRBV25-1 and TRBJ2-1; weak D call: TRBD1 (6 bases). V dropped 4 bases and J dropped 6 bases, with 16 bases sitting between them. The V gene's germline CDR1 is MGHDK and CDR2 SYGVNS. The CDR3 length is 15 residues. The DNA for the CDR3 is TGTGCCAGCAGTGGATACAAGGGGGAATTCAATGAGCAGTTCTTC. It encodes CASSGYKGEFNEQFF.

The chain is built from TRBV4-2 and TRBJ1-4, with D possibly TRBD1 on 6 matching bases. V was cut by 4 bases and J by 4 bases, with 10 bases left in between. Germline V gene data show CDR1 as LGHNA and CDR2 as YNFKEQ. CDR3 length: 14 amino acids. The CDR3 DNA reads as TGTGCCAGCAGCCGAGGGGACAATAATGAAAAACTGTTTTTT. It yields the protein CASSRGDNNEKLFF.

This clone was counted only a few times. The chain recombines TRBV29-1 with TRBJ1-1, with a possible D match to TRBD1 (5 bases). Germline V gene lookup returns CDR1 SQVTM and CDR2 ANQGSEA. V dropped 4 bases and J dropped 4 bases, with 10 bases sitting between them. This CDR3 is 12 amino acids long. The CDR3 sequence is CSVGGAGTEAFF. The CDR3 nucleotides are TGCAGCGTTGGCGGGGCGGGCACTGAAGCTTTCTTT.

This clone appeared once. J is TRBJ1-5 and V is TRBV5-1; 8 bases align to TRBD1. Per the germline V gene, CDR1 is SGHRS and CDR2 is YFSETQ. CDR3 size: 14 residues. V lost 3 bases, J lost 6 bases, and 5 bases stayed unmatched. In DNA, the CDR3 is TGCGCCAGCAGCTCCGGACAGGGAACTCAGCCCCAGCATTTT. Its translation: CASSSGQGTQPQHF.

This clone showed up just a few times. V and J are TRBV19 and TRBJ1-4; D not certain. Germline lookup yields CDR1 LNHDA and CDR2 SQIVND (reference sequence). This CDR3 comprises 15 residues. The germline V and J ends were trimmed by 6 bases and 1 base, with 12 bases remaining between them. In DNA, the CDR3 is TGTGCCAGTAGGCACCAACACCAAACTAATGAAAAACTGTTTTTT. Translated: CASRHQHQTNEKLFF. Full variable domain (outside the CDR3, taken from reference TRBV19 and TRBJ1-4): DGGITQSPKYLFRKEGQNVTLSCEQNLNHDAMYWYRQDPGQGLRLIYYSQIVNDFQKGDIAEGYSVSREKKESFPLTVTSAQKNPTAFYLCASRHQHQTNEKLFFGSGTQLSVL.

The chain combines TRBV4-1 with TRBJ2-3; TRBD1 agrees at 11 bases. There are 15 residues in the CDR3. The junction had 10 bases not matched to a gene; V was cut back by 10 bases and J by 4 bases. CDR1 is MGHRA and CDR2 is YSYEKL in the germline V gene. The CDR3 nucleotides are TGCGCCACCCGAGCCGGGACAGGGGGTCCAGATACGCAGTATTTT. Translation gives CATRAGTGGPDTQYF.

The rearrangement joins TRBV6-5 to TRBJ1-2, with TRBD1 identical over 7 bases. From germline, CDR1 is MNHEY and CDR2 SVGAGI. CDR3 length: 15 residues. J lost 2 bases, V lost 0 bases, and 3 bases had no gene match. The DNA for the CDR3 is TGTGCCAGCAGTTACTCCGGCAGGGGGAACTATGGCTACACCTTC. As protein: CASSYSGRGNYGYTF.

The gene calls are TRBV3-1 (or the pseudogene TRBV3-2) and TRBJ2-3; TRBD2 agrees at 7 bases. V shed 0 bases and J 10 bases; nucleotides not matched to a gene: 4. From germline, CDR1 is LGHDT and CDR2 YNNKEL (reference sequence). CDR3 length equals 13 residues. The CDR3 nucleotides are TGTGCCAGCAGCCAAGATGGGGGGGATGCGCAGTATTTT. This sequence encodes CASSQDGGDAQYF.

V gene TRBV5-1 combines with J gene TRBJ2-7; maybe TRBD2 (6 bases). Germline V gene lookup returns CDR1 SGHRS and CDR2 YFSETQ. There are 12 residues in the CDR3. The V end was cut by 0 bases, the J end by 6 bases, with 7 bases between. The CDR3 spells CASSLGGGEQYV. In nucleotides, the CDR3 is TGCGCCAGCAGCTTGGGGGGAGGCGAGCAGTACGTC.

The chain has TRBV7-3 and TRBJ2-1; D is perhaps TRBD2 (5 bases). The CDR3 has 15 amino acids. The germline V gene encodes CDR1 SGHTA and CDR2 FQGTGA. With 2 bases removed from V and 3 bases from J, the gap between germline ends came to 11 bases. CDR3 region: CASSLDPGNYNEQFF. In nucleotides, the CDR3 is TGTGCCAGCAGCTTAGACCCGGGGAACTACAATGAGCAGTTCTTC.

The rearrangement joins TRBV19 to TRBJ2-2; D is ambiguous. Germline CDR1 LNHDA, CDR2 SQIVND (reference sequence). Trimming removed 2 bases from V and 6 bases from J, with 7 bases in between. This CDR3 has 13 amino acids. CDR3 DNA: TGTGCCAGTAGTATAAGTGCGGCCGGGGAGCTGTTTTTT. Amino acids: CASSISAAGELFF.

The sample holds one count of this clone. The CDR3 coding sequence is TGTGCCAGTAGTGAGGGACAGGGGCGACACAATCAGCCCCAGCATTTT. Protein sequence: CASSEGQGRHNQPQHF. V gene TRBV19 combines with J gene TRBJ1-5; 10 bases fit TRBD1. Germline V gene lookup returns CDR1 LNHDA and CDR2 SQIVND (reference sequence). V shed 5 bases, J shed 3 bases, and the junction held 7 bases outside the gene matches. This CDR3 has 16 residues.

The CDR3 DNA is TGTGCCAGCAGGGAGAGCTCCTACAATGAGCAGTTCTTC. Protein sequence: CASRESSYNEQFF. The J gene is TRBJ2-1, the V gene TRBV5-4; D not certain. The germline V and J ends were trimmed by 5 bases and 0 bases, with 6 bases remaining between them. This CDR3 has 13 amino acids. Germline assignment: CDR1 SGHNT and CDR2 YYREEE (reference sequence). Full variable domain (outside the CDR3, taken from reference TRBV5-4 and TRBJ2-1): ETGVTQSPTHLIKTRGQQVTLRCSSQSGHNTVSWYQQALGQGPQFIFQYYREEENGRGNFPPRFSGLQFPNYSSELNVNALELDDSALYLCASRESSYNEQFFGPGTRLTVL.